The source of this T cell receptor (beta chain) is a study of T cell repertoires in cytomegalovirus infection. Study-wide background: Both a matching HLA type and CMV infection were indicated by public TCR beta signatures. Study results and limitations: The ex vivo response showed dominance by HLA-C-restricted CMV-specific TCR beta clonotypes. Identification of carriers of CMV plus the relevant HLA was performed using cumulative public TCR beta family frequency.

CDR1 and CDR2 (germline): MDHEN, SYDVKM. V dropped 4 bases and J dropped 4; count of bases not matched to a gene: 2. There are 13 residues in the CDR3. Many counts were recorded for this clonotype. The target antigen is unknown. MiXCR, run by TCRdb on the reads, gives a single entry per CDR3 protein. The table lists some 130,000 distinct CDR3 sequences, less than 9.5% of them singletons. The chain is built from TRBV28 and TRBJ1-2; TRBD1 matches at 8 bases. The sample consisted of PBMCs. This TCR was sampled from a human donor in good health (CMV status not recorded). Some clones in this sample may be carry-over from other donors' samples. This CDR3 reads CASSSGQVYGYTF. The CDR3 coding sequence is TGTGCCAGCAGTTCGGGACAGGTCTATGGCTACACCTTC.